This passage covers 6 T cell receptor beta chains from one sample sequenced in a study of shared clonotypes between healthy human individuals. Here immunoSEQ multiplex PCR was the method, and the copy in TCRdb shows in-frame clones only, minus some. The sample includes some 550,000 clones, almost 97% of them seen just once. Source material: naive CD4+ T cells sorted from blood. As for subset: CD45RA+ positively selected. Receptors were obtained from a woman in her thirties in good health.

The genes are TRBV6-6 and TRBJ2-7, with D uncertain. Germline CDR1 and CDR2: MNHNY and SVGAGI (reference sequence). CDR3 length equals 16 residues. The germline V and J ends were trimmed by 0 bases and 1 base, with 13 bases remaining between them. CDR3 amino acids: CASSYSIGPFSYEQYF. In DNA form, the CDR3 reads TGTGCCAGCAGTTACTCGATAGGGCCTTTTTCCTACGAGCAGTACTTC.

The chain combines TRBV28 with TRBJ2-5; no clear D gene. Matching the DNA end better, TRBJ2-7 makes the J call doubtful. The CDR3 runs to 12 residues. The germline gives CDR1 MDHEN, CDR2 SYDVKM. DNA of the CDR3: TGTGCCAGCAGTTTTGGGTTATACGAGCAGTACTTC. It codes for CASSFGLYEQYF.

In nucleotides, the CDR3 is TGTGCCAGCAGTTTAAACGTGGACAGCTACGAGCAGTACTTC. It is translated as CASSLNVDSYEQYF. The rearrangement links TRBV28 to TRBJ2-7, with a weak D call TRBD1 (6 bases). The CDR3 totals 14 residues. CDR1 and CDR2 from the germline V gene are MDHEN and SYDVKM. V was shortened by 2 bases and J by 3 bases, with 11 bases between the two germline ends.

On this clone: Other DNA sequences from this sample encode an identical CDR3 as well. The chain uses TRBV5-1 and TRBJ2-3; no definite D call. V was pared by 0 bases and J by 3 bases, with 8 bases between. The CDR3 extends over 14 amino acids. Germline V gives CDR1 SGHRS, CDR2 YFSETQ. The CDR3 protein is CASSLDRATDTQYF. In nucleotides, the CDR3 is TGCGCCAGCAGCTTGGATCGGGCAACAGATACGCAGTATTTT.

The V call is TRBV12-5, the J call TRBJ2-1, with 13 bases fitting TRBD2. This CDR3 has 15 amino acids. Per germline, CDR1 LGHNT and CDR2 FRNRAP. Trimming removed 4 bases from V and 5 bases from J; junction bases left unmatched: 2. CDR3 DNA: TGTGCTAGTGGTTCCGGACTAGCGGGAGACAATGAGCAGTTCTTC. Encoded protein: CASGSGLAGDNEQFF.

In this sample, this clone turned up once. The chain links TRBV28 to TRBJ2-3; 15 positions match TRBD2. This CDR3 is 21 amino acids long. With V trimmed by 2 bases and J by 6 bases, 18 bases remained unmatched. Looked up from germline, CDR1 is MDHEN and CDR2 is SYDVKM. The CDR3 loop reads CASSLTSGGMGLAGGVDTQYF. DNA of the CDR3: TGTGCCAGCAGTTTAACGAGTGGGGGGATGGGACTAGCGGGAGGAGTGGATACGCAGTATTTT.